The T cell receptor (beta chain) described here comes from a study of T cell responses to AZD1222 COVID-19 vaccine. V lost 5 bases and J 7 bases, leaving 18 bases between the germline ends. This CDR3 has 15 residues. Germline V CDR1 and CDR2: WNHNN, SYGVQD (reference sequence). Study results and caveats: With dominance at 160-218 and 743-854, vaccine-associated CD4 TCRs spanned spike.

Assay used: immunoSEQ multiplex PCR; TCRdb lists only in-frame clones, some missing. Of some 170,000 clones in the sample, 88% were seen once. A remark on this clone: The antigen is undetermined.

The sequence was collected from an adult who received the AZD1222 COVID-19 vaccine. The sequenced sample was peripheral blood, obtained 28 days after the second AZD1222 dose. V and J are TRBV10-1 and TRBJ2-1; D perhaps matches TRBD2 (7 bases). As DNA, the CDR3 is TGCGCCAGCAGTAACTTACGGGGGGCAGGGAATGAGCAGTTCTTC. It codes for CASSNLRGAGNEQFF.